The source of this TCR beta chain is a study of T cells in Graves' hyperthyroidism and ophthalmopathy (dated by TCRdb to about 2019). With respect to the entire study: Peripheral blood was collected at initial diagnosis, before any treatment. The roughly 94 discovery patients were randomly divided into training and test sets at a 7:3 ratio. The study also compared thyroid tissue and blood T-cell repertoires from several Graves' hyperthyroidism patients. TCR V-J signatures able to tell the groups apart were searched for in a discovery cohort of some 100 patients, of whom about 40 had Graves' ophthalmopathy and roughly 57 had stable Graves' hyperthyroidism. TCR Vbeta CDR3 sequencing of roughly 140 peripheral blood samples (approximately 44 ophthalmopathy, 75 to 80 hyperthyroidism and some 17 progressor patients) is reported in the paper. Whether ophthalmopathy could be predicted prospectively was tested in an independent validation cohort made up of under 20 hyperthyroidism patients plus 17 patients who later progressed to ophthalmopathy. Following sampling, methimazole starting at 30 mg daily was given to hyperthyroidism patients, and high-dose intravenous methylprednisolone was given to ophthalmopathy patients.

Taken from cysteine to phenylalanine, the CDR3 has 14 residues. The retained sequence is limited to the CDR3, 42 bases, with the frame set at the first base. Unmatched junction bases come to 4, with V trimmed by 9 bases and J by 0 bases. Taken from the germline V gene, the CDR1 and CDR2 loops are KGHDR and SFDVKD. The TCR beta CDR3 regions were amplified from the RNA transcripts. A first-round RT-PCR of the TCR CDR3 used the HTBI primer set with the Qiagen OneStep RT-PCR kit. A second multiplex PCR round built the libraries, followed by size selection and purification. Paired-end sequencing of the libraries was performed with 100 bp reads on an Illumina HiSeq2000. Regarding the original processing steps: SOAPnuke was used to process the raw data, with reads discarded if the reads contained adapters or uncalled bases, had a mean Phred below 15, or lacked an exact constant-primer or identifier match. High-quality paired reads were merged with COPE v1.2.5, and unique nucleotide sequences were defined as clonotypes. MiTCR v1.1 was used to align clonotypes to the IMGT TRBV, TRBD and TRBJ reference segments. The analysis included only V-J combinations with a frequency above 0.0001, which together covered around 99% of the repertoires. The TCS score was defined as F50 (clonal expansion) divided by E x V (chaos), with BLOSUM62-based TCRdist calculated between CDR3 peptides within each V-J. Welch's t-statistics and random forest reduced some 510 V-J features to about 12, which were used in a naive Bayes classifier (R e1071). In-frame beta chains were kept once TCRdb had trimmed the public reads at Q25 with fastp and called clones with MiXCR. Entries are consolidated by CDR3 protein sequence, retaining the most common genes and DNA. None of the V and J calls come from the authors' own analysis; TCRdb made them. This sample lists about 360,000 distinct CDR3 sequences; roughly an eighth were detected once. The ten largest make up 9% to 9.5% of the sample.

Stable Graves' hyperthyroidism was defined as the absence of progression to ophthalmopathy over 18 months of follow-up. The hyperthyroidism patients were between 18 and 65 years old and newly diagnosed, with a disease duration of less than 2 months. Exclusion was applied to patients with uncontrolled infections, other autoimmune diseases, pregnancy or lactation. Diagnoses relied on clinical symptoms, serum thyroxine and TRAb, thyroid ultrasound and orbital computed tomography. PBMCs were separated from 7.5 to 10 ml of fresh peripheral blood using Ficoll-Paque density gradient centrifugation. Trizol reagent was used to extract total RNA, and RNA quality was then checked on an Agilent 2100 Bioanalyzer. Study-wide findings and limitations: During validation, the model predicted progression to ophthalmopathy a median of approximately 6 months ahead of onset, with more than 55% sensitivity and 72% to 80% specificity. A model built on a 13 V-J signature distinguished ophthalmopathy from stable hyperthyroidism, reaching 87.88% sensitivity and around 81% specificity in cross-validation and 80%/75% in testing. No statistical method was used to fix the sample size in advance, and group allocation was not hidden from the investigators. Most expanded thyroid clonotypes (frequency above 0.001) were also detected in blood, a finding suggesting that blood repertoires may reflect thyroid immune responses.

This clonotype came up many times. Its antigen is not yet known. Base-call qualities are not available, and no considerably larger clone is one nucleotide away. The sequenced sample consisted of blood. The TCR comes from a woman aged 18-35 years with Graves' hyperthyroidism. The chain links TRBV24-1 with TRBJ1-2, with TRBD1 matching 9 junction bases. The CDR3 corresponds to CATGGTGSNYGYTF. The DNA sequence follows: TGTGCCACCGGAGGGACAGGGTCTAACTATGGCTACACCTTC.